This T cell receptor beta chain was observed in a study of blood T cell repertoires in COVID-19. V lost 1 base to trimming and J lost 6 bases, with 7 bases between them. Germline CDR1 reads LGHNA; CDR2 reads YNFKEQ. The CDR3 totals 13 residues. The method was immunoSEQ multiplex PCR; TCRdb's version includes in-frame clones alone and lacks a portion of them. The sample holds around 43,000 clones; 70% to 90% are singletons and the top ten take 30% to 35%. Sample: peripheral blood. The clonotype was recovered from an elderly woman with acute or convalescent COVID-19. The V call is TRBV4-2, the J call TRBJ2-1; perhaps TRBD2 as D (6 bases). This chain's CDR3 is CASSQVGGNEQFF. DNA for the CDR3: TGTGCCAGCAGCCAAGTCGGGGGCAATGAGCAGTTCTTC.